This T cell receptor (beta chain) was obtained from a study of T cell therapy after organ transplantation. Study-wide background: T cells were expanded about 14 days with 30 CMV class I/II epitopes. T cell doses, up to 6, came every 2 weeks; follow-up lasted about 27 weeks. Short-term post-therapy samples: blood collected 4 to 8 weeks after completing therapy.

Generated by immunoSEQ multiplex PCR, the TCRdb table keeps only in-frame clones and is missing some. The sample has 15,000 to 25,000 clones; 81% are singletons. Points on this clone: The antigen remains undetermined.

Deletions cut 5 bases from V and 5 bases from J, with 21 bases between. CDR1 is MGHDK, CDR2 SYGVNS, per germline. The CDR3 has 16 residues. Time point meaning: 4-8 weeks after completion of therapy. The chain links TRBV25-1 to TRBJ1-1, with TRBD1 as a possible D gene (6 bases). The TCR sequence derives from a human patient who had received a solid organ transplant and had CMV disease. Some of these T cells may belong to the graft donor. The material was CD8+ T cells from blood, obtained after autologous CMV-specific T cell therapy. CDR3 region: CASSPWTEEGVTEAFF. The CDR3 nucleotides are TGTGCCAGCAGTCCCTGGACCGAGGAGGGGGTGACTGAAGCTTTCTTT.